What follows are 28 T cell receptor beta chains derived from one specimen sequenced in a study of cytomegalovirus exposure and HLA in healthy donors. Amplification used 60 Vbeta primers and 13 Jbeta primers. Measured with immunoSEQ multiplex PCR; TCRdb has only the in-frame clones, and not every one. The table has about 65,000 clones, roughly 75% seen once. Sequenced input: PBMCs. The source is a woman between 25 and 40 years old in good health and CMV-seronegative.

This clone was detected only a few times. The rearrangement uses TRBV6-1 and TRBJ1-5; no reliable D call. The CDR3 is 13 amino acids. V was pared by 6 bases and J by 0 bases, with 6 bases between. The germline V gene encodes CDR1 MNHNS and CDR2 SASEGT. CDR3 sequence reads: CASRTASNQPQHF. The CDR3 nucleotides are TGTGCCAGCAGAACAGCTAGCAATCAGCCCCAGCATTTT.

The rearrangement links TRBV30 to TRBJ1-5; D uncertain. Germline assignment: CDR1 GTSNPN and CDR2 SVGIG (reference sequence). The V and J ends lost 2 bases and 4 bases respectively, with 12 bases between them. The CDR3 totals 14 residues. As DNA, the CDR3 is TGTGCCTGGAGTACTAGGCTGGGGAATCAGCCCCAGCATTTT. Translating gives CAWSTRLGNQPQHF.

The rearrangement links TRBV5-4 to TRBJ2-1; 11 bases agree with TRBD2. Germline CDR1 and CDR2: SGHNT and YYREEE (reference sequence). CDR3 length: 16 residues. J was trimmed by 9 bases and V by 4 bases; bases with no gene match: 12. In DNA form, the CDR3 reads TGTGCCAGCAGCGGACTAGCGGGTGAGCGAGGGAGTGAGCAGTTCTTC. As protein: CASSGLAGERGSEQFF.

The CDR3 DNA follows: TGCGCCAGCAGCCTTAGGACAGGGGTTAATGAAAAACTGTTTTTT. Translating it yields CASSLRTGVNEKLFF. J is TRBJ1-4 and V is TRBV5-1; TRBD1 matches 9 bases. V lost 4 bases, J lost 4 bases, and 5 bases stayed unmatched. The germline CDR1 and CDR2 sequences are SGHRS and YFSETQ. This CDR3 spans 15 amino acids.

V usage is TRBV4-1 and J usage is TRBJ2-5; 7 nucleotides align to TRBD2. The CDR3 has 14 residues. V shed 4 bases, J shed 1 base, and the junction held 3 bases outside the gene matches. Germline V CDR1 and CDR2: MGHRA, YSYEKL. For the CDR3, the DNA is TGCGCCAGCAGCCCGCGGGGGATCCAAGAGACCCAGTACTTC. Its translation is CASSPRGIQETQYF.

This sequence joins TRBV6-4 and TRBJ2-3; D might be TRBD2 (6 bases). CDR3 length equals 13 residues. Germline V gene lookup returns CDR1 MRHNA and CDR2 SNTAGT. With 5 bases removed from V and 3 bases from J, the gap between germline ends came to 9 bases. The CDR3 reads CASSLRETDTQYF. In nucleotides, the CDR3 is TGTGCCAGCAGTTTACGGGAGACAGATACGCAGTATTTT.

The chain combines TRBV2 with TRBJ1-4; TRBD1 matches 7 bases. V dropped 8 bases and J dropped 3; count of bases not matched to a gene: 6. The CDR3 totals 14 residues. Germline lookup yields CDR1 SNHLY and CDR2 FYNNEI. The CDR3 reads CASRRGLSNEKLFF. The CDR3 DNA reads TGTGCCAGCCGGAGGGGGCTTTCTAATGAAAAACTGTTTTTT. Supplemented by reference TRBV2 and TRBJ1-4, the full variable domain reads EPEVTQTPSHQVTQMGQEVILRCVPISNHLYFYWYRQILGQKVEFLVSFYNNEISEKSEIFDDQFSVERPDGSNFTLKIRSTKLEDSAMYFCASRRGLSNEKLFFGSGTQLSVL.

This clone was seen a few times. The CDR3 here is CAIRSDSYSNQPQHF. The CDR3 bases are TGTGCCATCAGGTCGGACAGCTATAGCAATCAGCCCCAGCATTTT. This rearrangement joins TRBV10-3 to TRBJ1-5, with D tentatively TRBD1 (6 bases). CDR1 is ENHRY, CDR2 SYGVKD, per germline. CDR3 length equals 15 residues. V lost 6 bases and J 0 bases, leaving 12 bases between the germline ends.

The V and J genes are TRBV5-1 and TRBJ1-1; tentative D call: TRBD1 (6 bases). Trimming took 5 bases from V and 0 from J, leaving 17 bases between them. CDR1 and CDR2 from the germline V gene are SGHRS and YFSETQ. The CDR3 runs 16 residues. CDR3 amino acids: CASRPRGRSMNTEAFF. Here the CDR3 DNA reads TGCGCCAGCAGGCCGCGGGGGCGGAGCATGAACACTGAAGCTTTCTTT.

The chain carries TRBV4-1 and TRBJ1-1; possible D gene TRBD1, 6 bases. Trimming took 0 bases from V and 6 from J, leaving 35 bases between them. CDR1 and CDR2 (germline): MGHRA, YSYEKL. The CDR3 consists of 22 residues. Here the CDR3 reads CASSQEAGQPISLQKNSAEAFF. DNA of the CDR3: TGCGCCAGCAGCCAAGAGGCAGGACAGCCTATTTCCCTCCAGAAGAATTCAGCTGAAGCTTTCTTT.

The rearrangement uses TRBV25-1 and TRBJ1-5; weak D call: TRBD1 (5 bases). Trimming left V 8 bases short and J 1 base short, with 12 bases between. The CDR3 totals 14 residues. Germline CDR1 is MGHDK and CDR2 is SYGVNS. In DNA form, the CDR3 reads TGTGCCAGCTCATTCGGGGGAAGCAATCAGCCCCAGCATTTT. It encodes CASSFGGSNQPQHF. The full variable domain, rest sourced from reference TRBV25-1 and TRBJ1-5, is EADIYQTPRYLVIGTGKKITLECSQTMGHDKMYWYQQDPGMELHLIHYSYGVNSTEKGDLSSESTVSRIRTEHFPLTLESARPSHTSQYLCASSFGGSNQPQHFGDGTRLSIL.

CDR3 sequence (DNA): TGTGCCTGGGCCGGGACTGGGGTTTGGGGTGAGCAGTTCTTC. This translates into CAWAGTGVWGEQFF. V and J are TRBV30 and TRBJ2-1, with a possible D match to TRBD2 (6 bases). V was shortened by 5 bases and J by 9 bases, with 20 bases between the two germline ends. This CDR3 has 14 amino acids. Germline-derived CDR1 and CDR2 are GTSNPN and SVGIG (reference sequence).

This chain joins TRBV30 and TRBJ1-2, with D maybe TRBD1 (5 bases). The CDR3 length is 13 residues. Trimming shortened V by 0 bases and J by 8 bases, and 13 bases separated the two germline ends. Looked up from germline, CDR1 is GTSNPN and CDR2 is SVGIG (reference sequence). The CDR3 coding sequence is TGTGCCTGGAGTGTATGGGCAGGGTTAGGCTACACCTTC. Its protein product is CAWSVWAGLGYTF.

This chain links TRBV7-8 with TRBJ1-4, with D maybe TRBD1 (5 bases). Germline V lookup: CDR1 SGHVS, CDR2 FQNEAQ. The CDR3 runs to 16 residues. The germline V and J ends were trimmed by 1 base and 6 bases, with 15 bases remaining between them. This CDR3 is CASSLDGWGFDEKLFF. CDR3 DNA: TGTGCCAGCAGCTTAGACGGTTGGGGCTTCGATGAAAAACTGTTTTTT.

This clone was observed once. The chain has TRBV28 and TRBJ1-1; a weak D match, TRBD1 (6 bases). Trimming took 8 bases from V and 3 from J, leaving 19 bases between them. CDR3 length equals 15 residues. The germline CDR1 and CDR2 sequences are MDHEN and SYDVKM. The CDR3 loop reads CASEFGIHRDTEAFF. The CDR3 DNA reads as TGTGCCAGCGAGTTTGGGATCCACAGGGACACTGAAGCTTTCTTT.

The chain employs TRBV7-9 and TRBJ1-2, with 8 bases identical to TRBD1. Germline V gene lookup returns CDR1 SEHNR and CDR2 FQNEAQ (reference sequence). The CDR3 loop spans 16 amino acids. V shed 0 bases, J shed 0 bases, and the junction held 3 bases outside the gene matches. The CDR3 reads CASSLAGQGSNYGYTF. CDR3 in DNA: TGTGCCAGCAGCTTAGCCGGACAGGGCTCTAACTATGGCTACACCTTC. Full variable domain (missing parts from reference TRBV7-9 and TRBJ1-2): DTGVSQNPRHKITKRGQNVTFRCDPISEHNRLYWYRQTLGQGPEFLTYFQNEAQLEKSRLLSDRFSAERPKGSFSTLEIQRTEQGDSAMYLCASSLAGQGSNYGYTFGSGTRLTVV.

The chain recombines TRBV4-1 with TRBJ1-6; TRBD1 aligns across 7 bases. CDR3 length: 16 amino acids. Germline V gives CDR1 MGHRA, CDR2 YSYEKL. The V segment lost 0 bases and the J segment 10 bases; nucleotides outside the gene matches: 9. In DNA, the CDR3 is TGCGCCAGCAGCCAAGACCAGACAGGGTCCGGATCACCCCTCCACTTT. Translated, it gives CASSQDQTGSGSPLHF.

The chain employs TRBV2 and TRBJ1-6, with D tentatively TRBD1 (6 bases). The CDR3 contains 14 residues. V was shortened by 6 bases and J by 7 bases, with 13 bases between the two germline ends. Looked up from germline, CDR1 is SNHLY and CDR2 is FYNNEI. Here the CDR3 reads CASRMRQENSPLHF. In nucleotides, the CDR3 is TGTGCCAGCAGGATGAGACAGGAAAATTCACCCCTCCACTTT.

For the CDR3, the DNA is TGTGCCAGCAGCTTAGCTGGACAGGTGGATGAAGAGACCCAGTACTTC. Protein sequence: CASSLAGQVDEETQYF. This chain connects TRBV7-8 to TRBJ2-5; TRBD1 aligns across 7 bases. In germline, CDR1 is SGHVS, CDR2 FQNEAQ. CDR3 size: 16 residues. Trimming cost V 0 bases and J 3 bases; bases outside gene matches: 7.

The rearrangement joins TRBV5-4 to TRBJ2-1, with 9 bases lining up with TRBD1. Trimming cost V 2 bases and J 7 bases; bases outside gene matches: 7. CDR1 and CDR2 from the germline V gene are SGHNT and YYREEE (reference sequence). This CDR3 is built from 15 residues. The CDR3 DNA reads TGTGCCAGCAGCTTTAGAGGGACAGGGTATAATGAGCAGTTCTTC. It yields the protein CASSFRGTGYNEQFF.

The gene calls are TRBV19 and TRBJ2-4, with 8 bases lining up with TRBD2. The V segment lost 5 bases and the J segment 2 bases; nucleotides outside the gene matches: 17. The length of the CDR3 is 19 residues. Looked up from germline, CDR1 is LNHDA and CDR2 is SQIVND (reference sequence). This CDR3 reads CASSGGSGRGTWPKNIQYF. Here the CDR3 DNA reads TGTGCCAGTAGTGGAGGCAGCGGGAGAGGAACGTGGCCCAAAAACATTCAGTACTTC.

The chain employs TRBV6-5 and TRBJ2-3; D is unclear. The V gene's germline CDR1 is MNHEY and CDR2 SVGAGI. Trimming removed 5 bases at V and 2 bases at J, with 14 bases between. This CDR3 contains 15 residues. The CDR3 region is CASSIAVSDTDTQYF. CDR3 in DNA: TGTGCCAGCAGTATCGCGGTATCAGACACAGATACGCAGTATTTT.

With regard to this clone: One end of the junction does not line up with germline, which may come from a read error. This rearrangement joins TRBV10-3 to TRBJ1-1; 7 positions agree with TRBD1. The CDR3 extends over 15 amino acids. Germline CDR1 reads ENHRY; CDR2 reads SYGVKD. The CDR3 region has the DNA TGTGCCATCAGCCTACAGCCAGGGGGGAACTCTGAAGCTTTCTTT. As protein: CAISLQPGGNSEAFF.

For the CDR3, the DNA is TGCGCCAGCAGCCCTGGACAGGTCTACGAGCAGTACTTC. This translates into CASSPGQVYEQYF. This chain uses TRBV5-1 with TRBJ2-7, with TRBD1 identical over 7 bases. The CDR3 runs 13 residues. V shed 4 bases and J 3 bases; nucleotides not matched to a gene: 4. Germline CDR1 and CDR2: SGHRS and YFSETQ.

The chain links TRBV30 to TRBJ1-2; D remains ambiguous. The V gene's germline CDR1 is GTSNPN and CDR2 SVGIG (reference sequence). CDR3 length: 13 amino acids. V lost 3 bases and J lost 8, with 16 bases in between. CDR3 loop: CAWSAQVTQGYTF. Here the CDR3 DNA reads TGTGCCTGGAGCGCCCAGGTAACACAGGGCTACACCTTC.

This sequence joins TRBV10-1 and TRBJ2-7; TRBD1 matches at 9 bases. The CDR3 covers 15 residues. The trim removed 3 bases at V and 6 bases at J, leaving 9 bases unmatched. Germline V gene sequence: CDR1 WNHNN, CDR2 SYGVQD (reference sequence). The CDR3 protein is CASSDPRTGAGEQYF. The CDR3 coding sequence is TGCGCCAGCAGTGACCCGCGGACAGGGGCGGGCGAGCAGTACTTC.

This clone has a handful of counts. The rearrangement joins TRBV2 to TRBJ2-7; unclear D gene. CDR3 length: 16 residues. V was pared by 4 bases and J by 5 bases, with 21 bases between. Germline loops: CDR1 SNHLY, CDR2 FYNNEI. The CDR3 sequence is CASSVDLAGTKDEQYF. In DNA, the CDR3 is TGTGCCAGCAGTGTCGATTTGGCAGGAACCAAGGACGAGCAGTACTTC.

This chain links TRBV10-1 with TRBJ1-1, with D perhaps TRBD1 (6 bases). The CDR3 contains 14 residues. V lost 3 bases, J lost 1 base, and 9 bases lay in between. Germline V gene data show CDR1 as WNHNN and CDR2 as SYGVQD (reference sequence). CDR3 in DNA: TGCGCCAGCAGTGAAGGGACACGGAACACTGAAGCTTTCTTT. Translating gives CASSEGTRNTEAFF.